These 24 T cell receptor beta chains share one sample of origin, sequenced in a study of blood T cell repertoires in COVID-19. Libraries were prepared by immunoSEQ multiplex PCR; TCRdb keeps only in-frame clonotypes and omits some of them. The sample has 130,000 to 150,000 clones; 87% are singletons. Sequenced sample: peripheral blood. The source is a woman in her 50s with active or convalescent COVID-19.

Note on this clone: The junction does not match germline at one end; this may be a read error. The chain couples TRBV6-5 to TRBJ1-2; unclear D gene. The CDR3 extends over 14 amino acids. Per germline, CDR1 MNHEY and CDR2 SVGAGI. The CDR3 region is CASSYRRSNYGHTF. Here the CDR3 DNA reads TGTGCCAGCAGTTACAGGAGATCTAACTATGGCCACACCTTC.

V usage is TRBV4-3 and J usage is TRBJ2-5, with a tentative D call TRBD1 (5 bases). CDR3 size: 17 residues. With 1 base removed from V and 2 bases from J, the gap between germline ends came to 17 bases. Germline CDR1 reads LGHNA; CDR2 reads YSLEER. CDR3 sequence reads: CASSQVVYLGPQETQYF. CDR3 bases: TGCGCCAGCAGCCAAGTGGTGTATTTGGGGCCGCAAGAGACCCAGTACTTC.

J is TRBJ1-4 and V is TRBV28, with D perhaps TRBD1 (6 bases). Germline CDR1 reads MDHEN; CDR2 reads SYDVKM. Trimming left V 10 bases short and J 3 bases short, with 21 bases between. CDR3 length: 16 residues. The CDR3: CATEPFRTESNEKLFF. The CDR3 DNA reads TGTGCCACCGAACCATTCCGGACAGAATCTAATGAAAAACTGTTTTTT.

This rearrangement joins TRBV3-1 (or the pseudogene TRBV3-2) to TRBJ1-3; 8 bases fit TRBD1. With 5 bases clipped from V and 1 base from J, the junction kept 7 bases outside the gene matches. The CDR3 extends over 16 amino acids. Germline CDR1 and CDR2: LGHDT and YNNKEL (reference sequence). The CDR3 DNA sequence: TGTGCCAGCAGCTTAAGGGGGGACAGGTCTGGAAACACCATATATTTT. This sequence encodes CASSLRGDRSGNTIYF.

CDR3 nucleotide sequence: TGTGCCAGCAGTTACGGCAGGGTCTACGAGCAGTACTTC. It encodes CASSYGRVYEQYF. The rearrangement uses TRBV25-1 and TRBJ2-7; perhaps TRBD1 as D (5 bases). Trimming left V 5 bases short and J 3 bases short, with 11 bases between. This CDR3 has 13 amino acids. Germline values: CDR1 MGHDK, CDR2 SYGVNS.

J is TRBJ1-6 and V is TRBV9, with unresolved D. The germline V gene has CDR1 SGDLS and CDR2 YYNGEE. The CDR3 runs to 15 residues. Deletions cut 0 bases from V and 7 bases from J, with 11 bases between. CDR3 sequence: CASSVEEGLNSPLHF. In DNA form, the CDR3 reads TGTGCCAGCAGCGTAGAGGAGGGATTGAATTCACCCCTCCACTTT.

The chain uses TRBV4-2 and TRBJ2-5, with 10 positions matching TRBD2. Germline V gene sequence: CDR1 LGHNA, CDR2 YNFKEQ. After removal of 0 bases from V and 5 bases from J, the junction contained 15 bases not matched to a gene. The CDR3 has 19 amino acids. CDR3 sequence reads: CASSQESVAGGANGETQYF. CDR3 nucleotide sequence: TGTGCCAGCAGCCAAGAGTCGGTAGCGGGAGGCGCCAACGGGGAGACCCAGTACTTC.

This clone was recorded a few times. The chain is built from TRBV27 and TRBJ2-2; 9 bases fit TRBD1. CDR3 size: 15 residues. The germline gives CDR1 MNHEY, CDR2 SMNVEV (reference sequence). V dropped 3 bases and J dropped 3; count of bases not matched to a gene: 2. CDR3 sequence (DNA): TGTGCCAGCAGTTTCGGGACAGGGTACACCGGGGAGCTGTTTTTT. It is translated as CASSFGTGYTGELFF.

V gene TRBV3-1 (or the pseudogene TRBV3-2) combines with J gene TRBJ1-1; tentatively, D is TRBD1 (5 bases). The CDR3 has 14 residues. Germline V lookup: CDR1 LGHDT, CDR2 YNNKEL (reference sequence). The V end lost 0 bases, the J end lost 12 bases, and 17 bases lay between the germline ends. The CDR3 coding sequence is TGTGCCAGCAGCCAAGAGGGGCAGGGATCTTTGACTTTCTTT. The encoded protein is CASSQEGQGSLTFF.

This sequence joins TRBV30 and TRBJ2-7; D is undetermined. The ends were cut back, 4 bases at V and 2 bases at J, with 12 bases in the middle. The CDR3 has 13 residues. The V gene's germline CDR1 is GTSNPN and CDR2 SVGIG (reference sequence). CDR3 protein: CAWTGDGTYEQYF. CDR3 nucleotides: TGTGCCTGGACCGGAGACGGAACCTACGAGCAGTACTTC.

CDR3 region: CASSDISGRLGNEQFF. CDR3 DNA sequence: TGTGCCAGCAGTGACATTAGCGGGAGATTAGGTAATGAGCAGTTCTTC. The rearrangement links TRBV6-1 to TRBJ2-1; 9 bases agree with TRBD2. The CDR3 runs to 16 residues. Per germline, CDR1 MNHNS and CDR2 SASEGT. The junction had 10 bases not matched to a gene; V was cut back by 3 bases and J by 7 bases.

This clone has more than one count but fewer than ten. This chain links TRBV7-2 with TRBJ2-2, with TRBD2 matching 11 bases. CDR3 length equals 18 residues. V was clipped by 1 base and J by 4 bases; unmatched bases: 8. Germline CDR1 and CDR2: SGHTA and FQGNSA. The CDR3 DNA follows: TGTGCCAGCAGCTTAGAGGCTAGCGGGGGGTTAGGCACCGGGGAGCTGTTTTTT. Encoded protein: CASSLEASGGLGTGELFF. Looking up the rest from reference TRBV7-2 and TRBJ2-2 gives the full variable domain: GAGVSQSPSNKVTEKGKDVELRCDPISGHTALYWYRQSLGQGLEFLIYFQGNSAPDKSGLPSDRFSAERTGGSVSTLTIQRTQQEDSAVYLCASSLEASGGLGTGELFFGEGSRLTVL.

V usage is TRBV5-1 and J usage is TRBJ1-6, with 10 bases identical to TRBD1. The CDR3 extends over 18 amino acids. Germline CDR1 and CDR2: SGHRS and YFSETQ. Losses at the gene ends were 4 bases for V and 6 bases for J; bases not matched to a gene: 13. The DNA for the CDR3 is TGCGCCAGCAGCATACATACTCGGACAGGGGGAGGTAATTCACCCCTCCACTTT. It encodes CASSIHTRTGGGNSPLHF.

CDR3 in amino acids: CASSPGGGWWNEQFF. The DNA of the CDR3 is TGCGCCAGCAGCCCCGGGGGGGGCTGGTGGAATGAGCAGTTCTTC. This rearrangement joins TRBV5-1 to TRBJ2-1, with 8 bases aligning to TRBD2. CDR3 size: 15 residues. Germline V gene lookup returns CDR1 SGHRS and CDR2 YFSETQ. V gave up 4 bases and J gave up 7 bases; unmatched junction bases: 10.

The chain links TRBV11-1 to TRBJ2-7; D perhaps matches TRBD1 (6 bases). The germline V and J ends were trimmed by 1 base and 6 bases, with 10 bases remaining between them. Looked up from germline, CDR1 is SGHAT and CDR2 is FQDESV (reference sequence). There are 13 residues in the CDR3. The CDR3 region is CASSLDRASEQYF. In DNA form, the CDR3 reads TGTGCCAGCAGCTTAGACAGGGCCAGCGAGCAGTACTTC.

The chain couples TRBV2 to TRBJ2-1; 8 bases are a match to TRBD2. Per the germline V gene, CDR1 is SNHLY and CDR2 is FYNNEI. This CDR3 has 17 amino acids. The V and J ends lost 8 bases and 0 bases, in that order; junction bases with no gene match: 12. CDR3 bases: TGTGCCAGCGAGGGTTGGGACGGGAGGGGCTCCTACAATGAGCAGTTCTTC. It translates to CASEGWDGRGSYNEQFF.

J is TRBJ1-2 and V is TRBV5-4, with 7 bases aligning to TRBD1. With V trimmed by 1 base and J by 2 bases, 17 bases remained unmatched. Germline values: CDR1 SGHNT, CDR2 YYREEE (reference sequence). CDR3 length: 19 residues. The CDR3 is CASSLRGPHDPKWNYGYTF. The CDR3 coding sequence is TGTGCCAGCAGCTTGAGGGGGCCACATGATCCTAAGTGGAACTATGGCTACACCTTC.

The J gene is TRBJ2-2, the V gene TRBV9; D remains ambiguous. The V and J ends lost 3 bases and 5 bases respectively, with 8 bases between them. The CDR3 has 13 amino acids. Germline CDR1 is SGDLS and CDR2 is YYNGEE. CDR3 residues: CASSAILTGELFF. CDR3 coding DNA: TGTGCCAGCAGCGCGATACTTACCGGGGAGCTGTTTTTT.

This clone was seen a few times. V usage is TRBV5-1 and J usage is TRBJ2-2; perhaps TRBD2 as D (6 bases). Trimming shortened V by 0 bases and J by 0 bases, and 12 bases separated the two germline ends. Per the germline V gene, CDR1 is SGHRS and CDR2 is YFSETQ. The CDR3 is made up of 17 amino acids. CDR3 residues: CASSLGVLASNTGELFF. In DNA form, the CDR3 reads TGCGCCAGCAGCTTGGGGGTTCTAGCGTCGAACACCGGGGAGCTGTTTTTT.

The chain joins TRBV29-1 to TRBJ2-7, with TRBD2 matching over 11 bases. Germline loops: CDR1 SQVTM, CDR2 ANQGSEA. The CDR3 has 14 residues. The CDR3 DNA reads as TGCAACGCCCCAACTAGCGGGAGTCGGTGGGAGCAGTACTTC. It is translated as CNAPTSGSRWEQYF.

V gene TRBV18 combines with J gene TRBJ2-1; no reliable D call. V shed 2 bases and J shed 2 bases, with 7 bases lying between them. This CDR3 has 14 residues. The germline gives CDR1 KGHSH, CDR2 LQKENI. The CDR3 protein is CASSPAGTYNEQFF. As DNA, the CDR3 is TGTGCCAGCTCACCAGCAGGAACCTACAATGAGCAGTTCTTC. Using reference TRBV18 and TRBJ2-1 for the parts outside the CDR3, the full variable domain is NAGVMQNPRHLVRRRGQEARLRCSPMKGHSHVYWYRQLPEEGLKFMVYLQKENIIDESGMPKERFSAEFPKEGPSILRIQQVVRGDSAAYFCASSPAGTYNEQFFGPGTRLTVL.

This chain links TRBV5-6 with TRBJ1-1; TRBD1 might be the D (6 bases). Germline loops: CDR1 SGHDT, CDR2 YYEEEE. The CDR3 is 14 residues long. The V gene lost 4 bases and the J gene lost 6 bases, with 16 bases spanning the gap. The CDR3: CASSRRDTIPEAFF. CDR3 bases: TGTGCCAGCAGCCGCCGGGACACAATACCTGAAGCTTTCTTT.

The sample holds one count of this clone. The chain combines TRBV27 with TRBJ1-2; 8 bases are shared with TRBD1. The ends lost 6 bases at V and 4 bases at J; junction bases unmatched: 10. This CDR3 spans 15 amino acids. Germline values: CDR1 MNHEY, CDR2 SMNVEV (reference sequence). This CDR3 is CASRPDREPLYGYTF. The DNA for the CDR3 is TGTGCCAGCAGACCGGACAGGGAACCACTCTATGGCTACACCTTC.

This clone was picked up a small number of times. The chain joins TRBV5-4 to TRBJ2-1, with 9 bases matching TRBD2. This CDR3 has 18 residues. Germline CDR1 SGHNT, CDR2 YYREEE (reference sequence). Trimming cost V 2 bases and J 4 bases; bases outside gene matches: 13. CDR3 protein: CASSLLLGGGALYNEQFF. CDR3 coding DNA: TGTGCCAGCAGCTTATTGTTGGGCGGGGGGGCCTTATACAATGAGCAGTTCTTC.